Listed below are T cell receptor beta chains from one sample, sequenced in a study of cytomegalovirus exposure and HLA in healthy donors. Measured with immunoSEQ multiplex PCR; TCRdb has only the in-frame clones, and not every one. The sample holds over 150,000 clones, nearly 80% seen once. The specimen sequenced was PBMCs. The origin of the receptors is a man aged 18-30 years in good health and CMV-seropositive. Both conserved end residues are part of each CDR3. The order of the fields is D gene, clone size, J gene, V gene, CDR3 DNA, CDR3 protein. The D gene is left open where the match is weak. Clone size, where shown, is once, few, many, or a class for clones that have expanded.

d_call: -; clone_size: -; j_call: TRBJ1-5; v_call: TRBV4-2; cdr3_nt: TGTGCCAGCAGCCAAGGCAGTCAAAGCAATCAGCCCCAGCATTTT; cdr3_aa: CASSQGSQSNQPQHF
d_call: TRBD2; clone_size: -; j_call: TRBJ2-7; v_call: TRBV7-2; cdr3_nt: TGTGCCAGCGGTCGGCACGGGAGGGACAACGAGCAGTACTTC; cdr3_aa: CASGRHGRDNEQYF
d_call: -; clone_size: -; j_call: TRBJ1-3; v_call: TRBV5-1; cdr3_nt: TGCGCCACCCGAGACTCTGGAAACACCATATATTTT; cdr3_aa: CATRDSGNTIYF
d_call: -; clone_size: once; j_call: TRBJ1-4; v_call: TRBV11-2; cdr3_nt: TGTGCCAGCAGGCTAGGTGGTGCAACTAATGAAAAACTGTTTTTT; cdr3_aa: CASRLGGATNEKLFF
d_call: -; clone_size: once; j_call: TRBJ1-5; v_call: TRBV13; cdr3_nt: TGTGCCAGCAGTAAGGTTCAGGGGAACAATCAGCCCCAGCATTTT; cdr3_aa: CASSKVQGNNQPQHF
d_call: -; clone_size: -; j_call: TRBJ1-1; v_call: TRBV4-1; cdr3_nt: TGCGCCAGCAGCCAAGACCGGGAGGTAACTTTCTTT; cdr3_aa: CASSQDREVTFF
d_call: TRBD2; clone_size: -; j_call: TRBJ2-7; v_call: TRBV6-5; cdr3_nt: TGTGCCAGCAGTAGCGGGGGGTCATACGAGCAGTACTTC; cdr3_aa: CASSSGGSYEQYF
d_call: -; clone_size: -; j_call: TRBJ1-5; v_call: TRBV2; cdr3_nt: TGTGCCAGCATGACGGGACATAGCAATCAGCCCCAGCATTTT; cdr3_aa: CASMTGHSNQPQHF
d_call: TRBD1; clone_size: few; j_call: TRBJ2-7; v_call: TRBV11-3; cdr3_nt: TGTGCCAGCAGCTTAGGGATCAGGGGGCAGGACGAGCAGTACTTC; cdr3_aa: CASSLGIRGQDEQYF
d_call: TRBD1; clone_size: few; j_call: TRBJ2-2; v_call: TRBV2; cdr3_nt: TGTGCCAGCAGTAGGGACAGGGCGGACACCGGGGAGCTGTTTTTT; cdr3_aa: CASSRDRADTGELFF
d_call: TRBD1; clone_size: once; j_call: TRBJ1-1; v_call: TRBV5-1; cdr3_nt: TGCGCCAGCAGCTTGGATGGGACAGCATTGAACACTGAAGCTTTCTTT; cdr3_aa: CASSLDGTALNTEAFF
d_call: TRBD1; clone_size: -; j_call: TRBJ1-1; v_call: TRBV7-6; cdr3_nt: TGTGCCAGCAGCTTAGGACAGGGGATGAACACTGAAGCTTTCTTT; cdr3_aa: CASSLGQGMNTEAFF
d_call: TRBD1; clone_size: -; j_call: TRBJ1-4; v_call: TRBV7-9; cdr3_nt: TGTGCCAGCAGCTTAGCGTCAGGGGGCTCGGCAAAACTGTTTTTT; cdr3_aa: CASSLASGGSAKLFF
d_call: -; clone_size: -; j_call: TRBJ2-7; v_call: TRBV27; cdr3_nt: TGTGCCAGCAGTCCCATTAGCGGTACCACCTACGAGCAGTACTTC; cdr3_aa: CASSPISGTTYEQYF
d_call: -; clone_size: -; j_call: TRBJ1-1; v_call: TRBV7-8; cdr3_nt: TGTGCCAGCAGCTCCTGGACACAGAACACTGAAGCTTTCTTT; cdr3_aa: CASSSWTQNTEAFF
d_call: -; clone_size: -; j_call: TRBJ1-1; v_call: TRBV2; cdr3_nt: TGTGCCAGCCAAGGGGTACCCCCCACTGAAGCTTTCTTT; cdr3_aa: CASQGVPPTEAFF
d_call: -; clone_size: -; j_call: TRBJ1-4; v_call: TRBV25-1; cdr3_nt: TGTGCCAGCAGTGCTAATTCAGGGGTCTTTAATGAAAAACTGTTTTTT; cdr3_aa: CASSANSGVFNEKLFF
d_call: -; clone_size: few; j_call: TRBJ1-2; v_call: TRBV9; cdr3_nt: TGTGCCAGCAGCGTAGAAGGGAGGGAATGGAAGGATGGCTACACCTTC; cdr3_aa: CASSVEGREWKDGYTF
d_call: TRBD2; clone_size: once; j_call: TRBJ2-1; v_call: TRBV5-1; cdr3_nt: TGCGCCAGCAGCTTGGACCCAGCGGGAGTTCACAATGAGCAGTTCTTC; cdr3_aa: CASSLDPAGVHNEQFF
d_call: TRBD2; clone_size: -; j_call: TRBJ2-1; v_call: TRBV29-1; cdr3_nt: TGCAGCGTTGATGCCGGGACTAGCCCCTACAATGAGCAGTTCTTC; cdr3_aa: CSVDAGTSPYNEQFF
d_call: TRBD2; clone_size: -; j_call: TRBJ2-7; v_call: TRBV4-2; cdr3_nt: TGTGCCAGCAGCGGCGGGAGCTCCTACGAGCAGTACTTC; cdr3_aa: CASSGGSSYEQYF
d_call: -; clone_size: -; j_call: TRBJ1-1; v_call: TRBV5-1; cdr3_nt: TGCGCCAGCAGCTTCAGCACCGGAGGATACACTGAAGCTTTCTTT; cdr3_aa: CASSFSTGGYTEAFF
d_call: -; clone_size: -; j_call: TRBJ2-1; v_call: TRBV7-7; cdr3_nt: TGTGCCAGCAGCTTAGCGCGCTACAATGAGCAGTTCTTC; cdr3_aa: CASSLARYNEQFF
d_call: TRBD1; clone_size: -; j_call: TRBJ2-1; v_call: TRBV7-7; cdr3_nt: TGTGCCAGCAGCTTAGGGCAGGGGGCAGGGGATGAGCAGTTCTTC; cdr3_aa: CASSLGQGAGDEQFF
d_call: -; clone_size: -; j_call: TRBJ2-1; v_call: TRBV19; cdr3_nt: TGTGCCAGTAGTTCGGGACAAAAGTACAATGAGCAGTTCTTC; cdr3_aa: CASSSGQKYNEQFF
d_call: TRBD1; clone_size: -; j_call: TRBJ2-7; v_call: TRBV25-1; cdr3_nt: TGTGCCAGCAGTCCATATACCGGGACAGGGGACGAGCAGTACTTC; cdr3_aa: CASSPYTGTGDEQYF
d_call: -; clone_size: -; j_call: TRBJ2-3; v_call: TRBV18; cdr3_nt: TGTGCCAGCTCACCGGTAAACCAGGGGACAGATACGCAGTATTTT; cdr3_aa: CASSPVNQGTDTQYF
d_call: TRBD1; clone_size: -; j_call: TRBJ2-7; v_call: TRBV9; cdr3_nt: TGTGCCAACAGCGGACAGGGCTACGAGCAGTACTTC; cdr3_aa: CANSGQGYEQYF
d_call: -; clone_size: few; j_call: TRBJ1-3; v_call: TRBV9; cdr3_nt: TGTGCCAGCAGCATCGGGGGGTTATCTGGAAACACCATATATTTT; cdr3_aa: CASSIGGLSGNTIYF
d_call: -; clone_size: -; j_call: TRBJ2-2; v_call: TRBV29-1; cdr3_nt: TGCAGCGTTCAGGACAGGAACACCGGGGAGCTGTTTTTT; cdr3_aa: CSVQDRNTGELFF
d_call: -; clone_size: -; j_call: TRBJ2-1; v_call: TRBV6-5; cdr3_nt: TGTGCCAGCAGCCTCACAGGAAGCTCCTACAATGAGCAGTTCTTC; cdr3_aa: CASSLTGSSYNEQFF
d_call: -; clone_size: -; j_call: TRBJ2-7; v_call: TRBV15; cdr3_nt: TGTGCCACCAGCAGAGAGAAGGGGCTTACCTACGAGCAGTACTTC; cdr3_aa: CATSREKGLTYEQYF
d_call: -; clone_size: -; j_call: TRBJ1-2; v_call: TRBV10-3; cdr3_nt: TGTGCCATCAGTGAGTATGGTACGGGAAGAGACAACTATGGCTACACCTTC; cdr3_aa: CAISEYGTGRDNYGYTF
d_call: TRBD1; clone_size: -; j_call: TRBJ2-7; v_call: TRBV7-3; cdr3_nt: TGTGCCAGCAGTACGCTTCTTGGCAGGGGGAACGAGCAGTACTTC; cdr3_aa: CASSTLLGRGNEQYF
d_call: TRBD2; clone_size: few; j_call: TRBJ2-7; v_call: TRBV4-1; cdr3_nt: TGCGCCAGCAGCGAAAGCAATAGCGGGGCGGCCTACGAGCAGTACTTC; cdr3_aa: CASSESNSGAAYEQYF
d_call: -; clone_size: once; j_call: TRBJ2-6; v_call: TRBV30; cdr3_nt: TGTGCCTGGAGTGGGGCCAGGTCCAGACTTTCTGGGGCCAACGGCCTGACTTTC; cdr3_aa: CAWSGARSRLSGANGLTF